Listed here are 2 T cell receptor beta chains from one sample, sequenced in a study of blood T cell repertoires in COVID-19. Profiled with immunoSEQ multiplex PCR; TCRdb holds only in-frame clones, not every one. The sample lists about 400,000 clones; about 86% were seen once. Sequencing input: peripheral blood. Receptors were obtained from a woman aged 60-70 years with COVID-19, enrolled during active disease.

This sequence joins TRBV9 and TRBJ1-2; D is possibly TRBD1 (6 bases). Germline V gives CDR1 SGDLS, CDR2 YYNGEE. Trimming stripped 3 bases from V and 4 bases from J, with 16 bases between. The CDR3 is 15 residues long. As DNA, the CDR3 is TGTGCCAGCAGCGGTGGGGGCGGGTATGGCTATGGCTACACCTTC. Protein sequence: CASSGGGGYGYGYTF.

The V gene is TRBV12-5, the J gene TRBJ1-2; 8 nucleotides agree with TRBD1. The CDR3 is 16 amino acids. V dropped 3 bases and J dropped 0; count of bases not matched to a gene: 6. Germline CDR1 and CDR2: LGHNT and FRNRAP. The CDR3 loop is CASGLRTGSPNYGYTF. The DNA for the CDR3 is TGTGCTAGTGGTTTAAGGACAGGGTCCCCTAACTATGGCTACACCTTC. The whole variable domain, remainder taken from reference TRBV12-5 and TRBJ1-2, is DARVTQTPRHKVTEMGQEVTMRCQPILGHNTVFWYRQTMMQGLELLAYFRNRAPLDDSGMPKDRFSAEMPDATLATLKIQPSEPRDSAVYFCASGLRTGSPNYGYTFGSGTRLTVV.